One sample yielded the 11 T cell receptor beta chains listed below, sequenced in a study of vaccination effects on CD4 cells after COVID-19. These receptors lack a known antigen. Using viral peptide pools, the ViraFEST assay grew out antigen-specific CD4+ T cells prior to sequencing. Following a roughly 11-day culture, CD4+ T cells were purified. Nobody among the vaccine recipients had prior SARS-CoV-2 infection (nucleocapsid antibodies were negative). The repertoire was sequenced with immunoSEQ multiplex PCR; TCRdb's copy has only in-frame clones and lacks some. Here the sample spans some 25,000 clones, approximately 70% being singletons. The source material was CD4+ T cells from PBMCs cultured with HCoV-OC43 spike peptides, sampled before COVID-19 vaccination. Subset described: HCoV-OC43 spike overlapping peptide pool stimulation. The receptors were gathered from a human donor who received a COVID-19 vaccine.

This clone was picked up one time. The chain joins TRBV12-3 or TRBV12-4 to TRBJ1-3; no definite D call. This CDR3 contains 13 residues. The CDR3 region has the DNA TGTGCTTCAGACCGGGGAGCGGGAAACACCATATATTTT. Its protein is CASDRGAGNTIYF.

This chain uses TRBV30 with TRBJ2-5; 7 bases map to TRBD2. The germline V gene has CDR1 GTSNPN and CDR2 SVGIG (reference sequence). J was trimmed by 3 bases and V by 0 bases; bases with no gene match: 1. The CDR3 sequence is 13 residues long. Here the CDR3 reads CAWSVRGEETQYF. DNA of the CDR3: TGTGCCTGGAGTGTTCGGGGGGAAGAGACCCAGTACTTC. Drawing the rest from reference TRBV30 and TRBJ2-5, the complete variable domain is SQTIHQWPATLVQPVGSPLSLECTVEGTSNPNLYWYRQAAGRGLQLLFYSVGIGQISSEVPQNLSASRPQDRQFILSSKKLLLSDSGFYLCAWSVRGEETQYFGPGTRLLVL.

The chain links TRBV19 to TRBJ1-5, with 9 bases identical to TRBD1. Trimming removed 7 bases from V and 5 bases from J; junction bases left unmatched: 9. The CDR3 is 15 amino acids. Germline CDR1 reads LNHDA; CDR2 reads SQIVND (reference sequence). The CDR3 DNA reads TGTGCCAGTACCAGGACAGGGGAGAGAGATCAGCCCCAGCATTTT. Residues: CASTRTGERDQPQHF.

V and J are TRBV5-4 and TRBJ1-3, with D possibly being TRBD1 (5 bases). Trimming left V 4 bases short and J 0 bases short, with 8 bases between. The CDR3 spans 14 residues. CDR1 is SGHNT, CDR2 YYREEE, per germline (reference sequence). The CDR3 DNA sequence: TGTGCCAGCAGCCTCAGGGACTCTGGAAACACCATATATTTT. Its translation: CASSLRDSGNTIYF.

The gene calls are TRBV5-3 and TRBJ2-3, with a tentative D call TRBD2 (6 bases). TRBV5-3 is given ORF status, its function remaining uncertain. The CDR3 runs 15 residues. V lost 1 base, J lost 1 base, and 10 bases lay in between. CDR3: CARSLSGAGTDTQYF. Here the CDR3 DNA reads TGTGCCAGAAGCTTGTCGGGAGCTGGCACAGATACGCAGTATTTT.

The rearrangement joins TRBV6-5 to TRBJ1-3, with D tentatively TRBD1 (5 bases). Germline V CDR1 and CDR2: MNHEY, SVGAGI. The length of the CDR3 is 15 residues. The germline V and J ends were trimmed by 2 bases and 10 bases, with 18 bases remaining between them. CDR3 DNA: TGTGCCAGCAGTTACAGGGGTCGGGGGGATGGTACCATATATTTT. Encoded protein: CASSYRGRGDGTIYF.

This clone came up once. The chain employs TRBV25-1 and TRBJ1-4, with TRBD1 identical over 8 bases. Germline lookup yields CDR1 MGHDK and CDR2 SYGVNS. V trimming: 4 bases; J trimming: 5 bases; junction bases outside the gene matches: 3. The CDR3 loop spans 14 amino acids. As DNA, the CDR3 is TGTGCCAGCAGTGTGGGACAGGCCAATGAAAAACTGTTTTTT. Encoded protein: CASSVGQANEKLFF.

The gene calls are TRBV5-8 and TRBJ2-2; D is possibly TRBD1 (5 bases). The ends were cut back, 4 bases at V and 1 base at J, with 8 bases in the middle. CDR3 length: 14 residues. Germline loops: CDR1 SGHTS, CDR2 YDEGEE. CDR3 sequence: CASSPGQNTGELFF. The CDR3 DNA reads as TGTGCCAGCAGCCCAGGACAGAACACCGGGGAGCTGTTTTTT.

The rearrangement links TRBV19 to TRBJ1-3, with D unresolved. Germline V gene sequence: CDR1 LNHDA, CDR2 SQIVND (reference sequence). Trimming took off 3 bases at V and 0 bases at J, with 9 bases between the two ends. CDR3 size: 15 residues. This CDR3 reads CASSIRQISGNTIYF. CDR3 DNA sequence: TGTGCCAGTAGTATCAGGCAGATCTCTGGAAACACCATATATTTT.

V is TRBV3-1 (or the pseudogene TRBV3-2) and J is TRBJ1-1; TRBD1 is a possible D gene (5 bases). CDR1 LGHDT and CDR2 YNNKEL come from the germline V gene (reference sequence). V gave up 3 bases and J gave up 2 bases, with 13 bases separating them. The CDR3 runs 15 residues. The CDR3 DNA reads TGTGCCAGCAGCCACGGACGCGGGGGAAACACTGAAGCTTTCTTT. Protein product: CASSHGRGGNTEAFF.

This chain uses TRBV14 with TRBJ1-2; D is unresolved. V shed 1 base and J shed 6 bases, with 18 bases lying between them. Per the germline V gene, CDR1 is SGHDN and CDR2 is FVKESK. This CDR3 is built from 16 residues. The CDR3 loop is CASSQGGQSRGNGYTF. The CDR3 DNA reads TGTGCCAGCAGCCAAGGCGGGCAGTCGAGAGGGAATGGCTACACCTTC.